This T cell receptor beta chain was sequenced in a study of T cell repertoires in cytomegalovirus infection (dated by TCRdb to between 2018 and 2021). Concerning the study at large: Recently identified HLA-C-restricted CMV epitopes, whose presentation resists viral immunomodulation, were targeted by peptide stimulations together with well-studied HLA-B-restricted epitopes. Donor HLA type was relevant to the analysis, because carriage of CMV infection together with the matching HLA type was indicated by public TCR beta signatures.

The meaning of the sample's treatment or condition label: in vitro stimulation with specific CMV peptide epitopes to enrich CMV-specific T cells. V loses 1 base of germline sequence and J loses 5 bases, and the interval between the two ends is 8 bases. The CDR3 spans 13 residues, from the cysteine through the phenylalanine. Only the CDR3 region is kept as DNA, spanning 39 bases read in frame from base 1. The CDR1 and CDR2 encoded by the germline V gene are MDHEN and SYDVKM. This clonotype was counted many times. Its antigen target is currently unknown. No much larger clone exists at a distance of one base, and base qualities are not known. TCRdb records Illumina HiSeq 1500 as the sequencer. TCRdb took the public reads, trimmed them with fastp at Q25, ran MiXCR for clone calling and kept in-frame beta chains. Each CDR3 protein appears once, grouped with its most common genes and DNA. Here the sample has 450,000 to 600,000 distinct CDR3 sequences; roughly a third occur a single time. Roughly a sixth of the sample rests with the top ten.

Here is what the overall study found, with its caveats: The ex vivo response was dominated by HLA-C-restricted CMV-specific TCR beta clonotypes, and the single most frequent clonotype in two of eight donors was supplied by these HLA-C-restricted clonotypes. In both this cohort and an independent cohort of 352 donors, the cumulative frequency of public TCR beta family members distinguished carriers of CMV infection plus the relevant HLA type.

The TCR comes from a human donor in good health (CMV status not recorded). Some clones in this sample may be carry-over from other donors' samples. The sequence joins TRBV28 to TRBJ1-2; the D gene is unclear. The sequencing used cultured PBMCs, collected from culture after CMV antigen stimulation. The CDR3 corresponds to CASSLSSGYGYTF. The nucleotide sequence reads as follows: TGTGCCAGCAGTTTATCATCGGGGTATGGCTACACCTTC.